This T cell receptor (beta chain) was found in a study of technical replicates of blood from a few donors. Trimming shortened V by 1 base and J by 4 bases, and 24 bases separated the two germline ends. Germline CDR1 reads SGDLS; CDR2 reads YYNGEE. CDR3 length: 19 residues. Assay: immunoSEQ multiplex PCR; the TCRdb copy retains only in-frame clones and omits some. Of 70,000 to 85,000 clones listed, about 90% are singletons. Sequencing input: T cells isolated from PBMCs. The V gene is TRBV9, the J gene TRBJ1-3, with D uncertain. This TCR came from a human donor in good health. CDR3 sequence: CASSVFPHEGTRGGNTIYF. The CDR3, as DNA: TGTGCCAGCAGCGTATTCCCCCACGAGGGTACGCGTGGGGGAAACACCATATATTTT.